The rows below give T cell receptor beta chains drawn from one sample of a study of control samples from healthy donors and cancer patients. This table comes from immunoSEQ multiplex PCR, and its TCRdb copy is limited to in-frame clones, with some not included. The table includes roughly 400,000 clones, roughly 90% detected once. Sequencing was done on a sample of PBMCs. The receptors were sampled from a middle-aged man with head and neck cancer. Each CDR3 is given with its conserved first and last residue. The order of the fields is clone size, V gene, J gene, D gene, CDR3 protein, CDR3 DNA. The D gene is left open where the match is weak. The size field is filled for only some rows; it gives once, few, many or a size class.

.	TRBV7-9	TRBJ2-2	.	CASSTPRGDVNTGELFF	TGTGCCAGCAGCACACCTCGCGGGGATGTGAACACCGGGGAGCTGTTTTTT
.	TRBV7-8	TRBJ2-6	.	CASSPPFPLLAGANVLTF	TGTGCCAGCAGCCCTCCATTTCCATTATTGGCCGGGGCCAACGTCCTGACTTTC
.	TRBV6-4	TRBJ2-1	TRBD2	CASSDSGLVSYNEQFF	TGTGCCAGCAGTGACTCGGGACTAGTCTCCTACAATGAGCAGTTCTTC
.	TRBV9	TRBJ1-4	TRBD1	CASSPRTGRPNEKLFF	TGTGCCAGCAGCCCCCGGACAGGCAGACCTAATGAAAAACTGTTTTTT
.	TRBV11-3	TRBJ2-5	.	CASSPGTGYGETQYF	TGTGCCAGCAGCCCCGGAACAGGGTATGGGGAGACCCAGTACTTC
.	TRBV11-2	TRBJ2-7	.	CASSLSGAVYEQYF	TGTGCCAGCAGCTTATCGGGAGCGGTATACGAGCAGTACTTC
.	TRBV18	TRBJ2-1	TRBD2	CASSPNQAGSDEQFF	TGTGCCAGCTCACCCAACCAAGCGGGGTCAGATGAGCAGTTCTTC
once	TRBV19	TRBJ1-4	.	CASSIGETNEKLFF	TGTGCCAGTAGTATTGGGGAGACTAATGAAAAACTGTTTTTT
.	TRBV7-2	TRBJ1-2	TRBD1	CASSPGTVTGGYTF	TGTGCCAGCAGCCCCGGGACAGTCACGGGCGGCTACACCTTC
.	TRBV7-2	TRBJ1-4	.	CASSFYPGNEKLFF	TGTGCCAGCAGCTTTTACCCGGGGAATGAAAAACTGTTTTTT
.	TRBV24-1	TRBJ2-1	.	CATSESGTLPNEQFF	TGTGCCACCAGTGAATCCGGGACCCTACCCAATGAGCAGTTCTTC
.	TRBV7-2	TRBJ2-7	.	CASSRNRGQSYEQYF	TGTGCCAGCAGCCGTAACCGGGGGCAGTCCTACGAGCAGTACTTC
.	TRBV9	TRBJ2-7	.	CASSVGATYEQYF	TGTGCCAGCAGCGTAGGGGCAACCTACGAGCAGTACTTC
once	TRBV6-5	TRBJ2-5	.	CASSLGPSAETQYF	TGTGCCAGCAGTTTAGGTCCTAGCGCAGAGACCCAGTACTTC
.	TRBV28	TRBJ2-7	.	CASSPRQSSYEQYF	TGTGCCAGCAGTCCAAGACAGAGCTCCTACGAGCAGTACTTC
.	TRBV7-2	TRBJ2-7	.	CASSFELGYYEQYF	TGTGCCAGCAGCTTTGAGTTGGGGTACTACGAGCAGTACTTC
.	TRBV2	TRBJ1-5	.	CASSEGHGRGLGSNQPQHF	TGTGCCAGCAGTGAAGGACATGGAAGGGGGTTGGGTAGCAATCAGCCCCAGCATTTT
.	TRBV10-3	TRBJ1-1	.	CAIRGDTEAFF	TGTGCCATCCGTGGGGACACTGAAGCTTTCTTT
.	TRBV28	TRBJ1-5	TRBD1	CASRDRNQPQHF	TGTGCCAGCCGGGACAGAAATCAGCCCCAGCATTTT
.	TRBV3-1/TRBV3-2	TRBJ2-3	.	CASSQDLTDTQYF	TGTGCCAGCAGCCAAGATCTAACAGATACGCAGTATTTT
.	TRBV29-1	TRBJ1-4	.	CSVRGNDEKLFF	TGCAGCGTCAGGGGCAACGATGAAAAACTGTTTTTT
.	TRBV11-2	TRBJ1-3	TRBD1	CASRTGDISGNTIYF	TGTGCCAGCAGGACAGGGGACATCTCTGGAAACACCATATATTTT
.	TRBV11-3	TRBJ2-1	TRBD1	CASSLDRGHEQFF	TGTGCCAGCAGCTTAGACAGGGGGCATGAGCAGTTCTTC
.	TRBV7-8	TRBJ1-1	.	CASSPPGGTEAFF	TGTGCCAGCAGCCCCCCGGGTGGAACTGAAGCTTTCTTT
.	TRBV5-1	TRBJ2-2	TRBD1	CASAGTGGFRELFF	TGCGCCAGTGCCGGGACAGGGGGTTTTCGGGAGCTGTTTTTT
.	TRBV10-3	TRBJ2-3	.	CAIRPRKVGNADTQYF	TGTGCCATCAGGCCTCGCAAGGTTGGGAACGCGGATACGCAGTATTTT
.	TRBV5-1	TRBJ2-3	TRBD1	CASSPDRGRTDTQYF	TGCGCCAGCAGCCCAGACAGGGGGCGGACAGATACGCAGTATTTT
once	TRBV3-1/TRBV3-2	TRBJ2-3	.	CASSPPWAGAGADTQYF	TGTGCCAGCAGCCCCCCCTGGGCGGGGGCCGGGGCAGATACGCAGTATTTT
.	TRBV5-6	TRBJ2-2	.	CASSLGGSGELFF	TGTGCCAGCAGCTTGGGAGGGTCCGGGGAGCTGTTTTTT
.	TRBV28	TRBJ1-2	.	CASSPTPMYPYGYTF	TGTGCCAGCAGTCCGACACCAATGTATCCGTATGGCTACACCTTC
.	TRBV27	TRBJ1-6	TRBD1	CASTFSGRGYSPLHF	TGTGCCAGCACCTTCTCGGGCAGGGGGTATTCACCCCTCCACTTT
.	TRBV6-5	TRBJ1-4	.	CASNTFGDREKLFF	TGTGCCAGCAATACTTTTGGGGACCGGGAAAAACTGTTTTTT
.	TRBV4-2	TRBJ2-1	TRBD2	CASSHDGPSGTGNEQFF	TGTGCCAGCAGCCACGACGGGCCTAGCGGAACGGGCAATGAGCAGTTCTTC
.	TRBV12-5	TRBJ1-3	.	CASGLDGNTIYF	TGTGCTAGTGGTTTGGATGGAAACACCATATATTTT
.	TRBV20-1	TRBJ2-5	TRBD1	CSASRGQGPYQETQYF	TGCAGTGCTAGTAGGGGGCAGGGTCCTTACCAAGAGACCCAGTACTTC
.	TRBV4-3	TRBJ1-4	.	CASSQDRGFNEKLFF	TGCGCCAGCAGCCAAGATAGGGGGTTTAATGAAAAACTGTTTTTT
.	TRBV5-1	TRBJ2-2	TRBD1	CASTLLPGQGNTGELFF	TGCGCCAGCACTCTCCTCCCGGGACAGGGGAACACCGGGGAGCTGTTTTTT
.	TRBV19	TRBJ1-5	.	CASSIISPGGNQPQHF	TGTGCCAGTAGTATTATAAGTCCCGGGGGGAATCAGCCCCAGCATTTT
.	TRBV9	TRBJ2-4	TRBD1	CASSYRDRDTLMAKNIQYF	TGTGCCAGCAGTTACCGGGACAGGGACACTTTAATGGCCAAAAACATTCAGTACTTC
.	TRBV25-1	TRBJ2-3	TRBD2	CASSELTSGSTDTQYF	TGTGCCAGCAGTGAATTGACTAGCGGTAGCACAGATACGCAGTATTTT
.	TRBV27	TRBJ2-2	.	CASSLSAGPNTGELFF	TGTGCCAGCAGTTTAAGCGCGGGGCCGAACACCGGGGAGCTGTTTTTT
few	TRBV9	TRBJ1-5	.	CASSVAPGDQPQHF	TGTGCCAGCAGCGTAGCCCCGGGAGATCAGCCCCAGCATTTT
.	TRBV24-1	TRBJ2-7	.	CATSPRGSYEQYF	TGTGCCACCAGTCCTAGGGGGAGCTACGAGCAGTACTTC
once	TRBV6-5	TRBJ2-1	.	CASTSPRRNEQFF	TGTGCCAGCACCTCACCCCGAAGGAATGAGCAGTTCTTC
.	TRBV19	TRBJ1-5	.	CASSMGMPNQPQHF	TGTGCCAGTAGTATGGGCATGCCTAATCAGCCCCAGCATTTT